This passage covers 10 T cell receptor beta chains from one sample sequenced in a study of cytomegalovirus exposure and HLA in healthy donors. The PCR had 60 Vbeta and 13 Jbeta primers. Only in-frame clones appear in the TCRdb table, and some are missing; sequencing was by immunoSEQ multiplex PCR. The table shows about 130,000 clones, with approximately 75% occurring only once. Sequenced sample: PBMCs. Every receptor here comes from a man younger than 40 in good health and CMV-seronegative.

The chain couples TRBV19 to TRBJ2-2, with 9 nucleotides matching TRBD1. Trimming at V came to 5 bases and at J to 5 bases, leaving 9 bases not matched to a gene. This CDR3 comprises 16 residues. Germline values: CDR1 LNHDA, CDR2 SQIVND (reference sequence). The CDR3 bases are TGTGCCAGTAGTCTCAGGGGGACAGGGTCGACCGGGGAGCTGTTTTTT. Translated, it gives CASSLRGTGSTGELFF.

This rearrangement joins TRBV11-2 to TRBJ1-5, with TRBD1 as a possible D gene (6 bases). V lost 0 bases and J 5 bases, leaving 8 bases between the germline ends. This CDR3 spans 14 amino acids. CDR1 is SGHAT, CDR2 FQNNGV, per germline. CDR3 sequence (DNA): TGTGCCAGCAGCTTAGAAGGGGGTGATCAGCCCCAGCATTTT. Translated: CASSLEGGDQPQHF.

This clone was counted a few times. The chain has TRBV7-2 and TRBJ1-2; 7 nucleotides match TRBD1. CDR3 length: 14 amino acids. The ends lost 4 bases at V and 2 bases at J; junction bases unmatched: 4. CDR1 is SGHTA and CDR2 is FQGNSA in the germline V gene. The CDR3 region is CASSSRQGNYGYTF. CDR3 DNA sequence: TGTGCCAGCAGCTCGAGACAGGGCAACTATGGCTACACCTTC.

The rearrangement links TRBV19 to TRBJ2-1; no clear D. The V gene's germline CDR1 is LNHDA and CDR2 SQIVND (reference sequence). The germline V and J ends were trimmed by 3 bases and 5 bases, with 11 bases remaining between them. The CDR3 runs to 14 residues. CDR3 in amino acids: CASSIFQVHNEQFF. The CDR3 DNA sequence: TGTGCCAGTAGTATTTTTCAGGTGCACAATGAGCAGTTCTTC.

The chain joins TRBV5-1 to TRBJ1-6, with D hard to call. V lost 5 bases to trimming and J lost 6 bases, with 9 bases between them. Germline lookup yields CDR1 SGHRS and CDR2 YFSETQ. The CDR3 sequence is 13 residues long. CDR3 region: CASRDYGNSPLHF. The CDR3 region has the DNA TGCGCCAGCAGAGACTACGGTAATTCACCCCTCCACTTT.

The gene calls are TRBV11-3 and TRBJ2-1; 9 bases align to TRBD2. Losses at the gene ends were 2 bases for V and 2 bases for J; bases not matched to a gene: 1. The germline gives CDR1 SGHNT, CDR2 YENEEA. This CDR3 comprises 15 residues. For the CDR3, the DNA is TGTGCCAGCAGCTTAAGCGGGGGGCCCTACAATGAGCAGTTCTTC. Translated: CASSLSGGPYNEQFF.

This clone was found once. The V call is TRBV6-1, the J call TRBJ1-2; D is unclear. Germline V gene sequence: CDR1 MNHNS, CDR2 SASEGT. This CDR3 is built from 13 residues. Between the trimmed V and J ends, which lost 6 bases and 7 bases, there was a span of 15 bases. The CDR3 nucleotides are TGTGCCAGCAGATCGCTTGGGAGTCTTGGCTACACCTTC. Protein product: CASRSLGSLGYTF.

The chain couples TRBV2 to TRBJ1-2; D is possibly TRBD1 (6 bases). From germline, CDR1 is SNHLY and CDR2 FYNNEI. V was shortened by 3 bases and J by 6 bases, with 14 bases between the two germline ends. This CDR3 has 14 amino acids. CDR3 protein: CASSEAKGVNGYTF. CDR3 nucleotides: TGTGCCAGCAGTGAGGCGAAGGGGGTTAATGGCTACACCTTC.

The CDR3 DNA follows: TGTGCCAGCAGTTTGCTAGCGGGGGAACGCACAGATACGCAGTATTTT. As protein: CASSLLAGERTDTQYF. V usage is TRBV27 and J usage is TRBJ2-3; 10 bases agree with TRBD2. Germline-derived CDR1 and CDR2 are MNHEY and SMNVEV (reference sequence). After removal of 3 bases from V and 1 base from J, the junction contained 4 bases not matched to a gene. The CDR3 totals 16 residues.

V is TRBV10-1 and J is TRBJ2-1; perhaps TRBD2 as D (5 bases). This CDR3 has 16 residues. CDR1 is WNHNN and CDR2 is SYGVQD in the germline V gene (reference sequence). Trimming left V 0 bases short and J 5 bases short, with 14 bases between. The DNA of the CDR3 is TGCGCCAGCAGTGAGTCGGTAAGGGAACTAGACAATGAGCAGTTCTTC. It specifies CASSESVRELDNEQFF.